The 20 T cell receptor beta chains below come from one sample, sequenced in a study of T-cell memory formation after mild COVID-19. TCRdb redid the calling of the 5' RACE reads with MiXCR, one entry per CDR3 protein. The data show about 350,000 distinct CDR3 sequences, with 25% to 30% seen just once and less than 15% held by the top ten. The sample consisted of PBMCs or a T cell subset sorted from them (not recorded which). The receptors were sampled from an adult woman who had mild COVID-19 (a few samples of this study predate the infection). Cell type and time point are not known.

The V gene is TRBV12-3 or TRBV12-4, the J gene TRBJ1-1; 9 bases agree with TRBD1. This CDR3 comprises 17 residues. With V trimmed by 3 bases and J by 3 bases, 11 bases remained unmatched. The CDR3 loop reads CASSLTIPTGGDTEAFF. The DNA of the CDR3 is TGTGCCAGCAGTTTGACAATACCCACAGGGGGCGACACTGAAGCTTTCTTT.

This clonotype has just a few counts. This chain joins TRBV7-9 and TRBJ2-7; 7 bases align to TRBD1. J gave up 4 bases and V 5 bases, and 11 bases lay outside the gene matches. CDR1 is SEHNR, CDR2 FQNEAQ, per germline (reference sequence). This CDR3 is built from 15 residues. The CDR3: CASSGKRDSLYEQYF. CDR3 in DNA: TGTGCCAGCAGCGGAAAAAGGGACAGCCTATACGAGCAGTACTTC.

CDR3 sequence reads: CASSQTGGGANVLTF. CDR3 DNA sequence: TGTGCCAGCAGCCAAACAGGGGGAGGGGCCAACGTCCTGACTTTC. This chain connects TRBV2 to TRBJ2-6, with TRBD1 identical over 8 bases. J was trimmed by 4 bases and V by 6 bases; bases with no gene match: 5. The CDR3 contains 15 residues. The germline V gene has CDR1 SNHLY and CDR2 FYNNEI. Looking up the rest from reference TRBV2 and TRBJ2-6 gives the full variable domain: EPEVTQTPSHQVTQMGQEVILRCVPISNHLYFYWYRQILGQKVEFLVSFYNNEISEKSEIFDDQFSVERPDGSNFTLKIRSTKLEDSAMYFCASSQTGGGANVLTFGAGSRLTVL.

This clonotype was seen more than once but under ten times. The genes are TRBV7-9 and TRBJ2-2; D is undetermined. The germline CDR1 and CDR2 sequences are SEHNR and FQNEAQ (reference sequence). The germline V and J ends were trimmed by 4 bases and 5 bases, with 8 bases remaining between them. The CDR3 spans 13 residues. CDR3 sequence (DNA): TGTGCCAGCAGCTCACAAAGGACCGGGGAGCTGTTTTTT. Its protein product is CASSSQRTGELFF.

This sequence joins TRBV4-1 and TRBJ1-1, with unresolved D. Germline values: CDR1 MGHRA, CDR2 YSYEKL. This CDR3 has 14 residues. V was shortened by 1 base and J by 5 bases, with 11 bases between the two germline ends. CDR3 region: CASSQGAVGTEAFF. In nucleotides, the CDR3 is TGCGCCAGCAGCCAAGGGGCTGTGGGGACTGAAGCTTTCTTT.

This clonotype was observed a handful of times. This CDR3 reads CASSPLLATGELFF. CDR3 coding DNA: TGTGCCAGCAGCCCCCTACTAGCGACCGGGGAGCTGTTTTTT. The chain has TRBV7-2 and TRBJ2-2, with 7 nucleotides matching TRBD2. V lost 5 bases and J lost 5; bases outside the gene matches: 5. This CDR3 is built from 14 residues. The germline V gene encodes CDR1 SGHTA and CDR2 FQGNSA. Looking up the rest from reference TRBV7-2 and TRBJ2-2 gives the full variable domain: GAGVSQSPSNKVTEKGKDVELRCDPISGHTALYWYRQSLGQGLEFLIYFQGNSAPDKSGLPSDRFSAERTGGSVSTLTIQRTQQEDSAVYLCASSPLLATGELFFGEGSRLTVL.

The genes are TRBV5-6 and TRBJ2-1, with 7 bases matching TRBD2. Looked up from germline, CDR1 is SGHDT and CDR2 is YYEEEE. With 4 bases clipped from V and 5 bases from J, the junction kept 9 bases outside the gene matches. The CDR3 extends over 15 amino acids. CDR3 sequence reads: CASSPPGLPDNEQFF. CDR3 bases: TGTGCCAGCAGCCCCCCGGGACTACCAGACAATGAGCAGTTCTTC.

This clonotype was seen only once. The V call is TRBV15, the J call TRBJ2-5; maybe TRBD1 (5 bases). Deletions cut 1 base from V and 5 bases from J, with 14 bases between. The germline V gene encodes CDR1 LNHNV and CDR2 YYDKDF (reference sequence). This CDR3 is 15 amino acids long. The CDR3 DNA follows: TGTGCCACCAGCAGAGTAGGGGCGGCTTTGGAGACCCAGTACTTC. Amino acid sequence: CATSRVGAALETQYF.

The rearrangement joins TRBV7-9 to TRBJ2-7; 10 bases align to TRBD1. The CDR3 consists of 15 residues. Trimming removed 5 bases from V and 5 bases from J; junction bases left unmatched: 9. In germline, CDR1 is SEHNR, CDR2 FQNEAQ (reference sequence). CDR3 in amino acids: CASSIPGQGSHEQYF. In DNA, the CDR3 is TGTGCCAGCAGCATCCCGGGACAGGGGTCCCACGAGCAGTACTTC.

V usage is TRBV18 and J usage is TRBJ2-5; 8 bases line up with TRBD2. This CDR3 is 15 amino acids long. CDR1 and CDR2 from the germline V gene are KGHSH and LQKENI. J lost 5 bases, V lost 3 bases, and 8 bases had no gene match. The DNA of the CDR3 is TGTGCCAGCTCACCCAACAACGGGGGGGCGGAGACCCAGTACTTC. It translates to CASSPNNGGAETQYF.

The chain links TRBV11-2 to TRBJ1-1, with 7 bases that match TRBD1. V was clipped by 4 bases and J by 3 bases; unmatched bases: 17. Per germline, CDR1 SGHAT and CDR2 FQNNGV. The CDR3 contains 18 residues. The CDR3 loop is CASSSRDPNRGGDTEAFF. The CDR3 region has the DNA TGTGCCAGCAGCTCCCGAGACCCGAACAGGGGAGGGGACACTGAAGCTTTCTTT. The variable domain in full, with the rest retrieved from reference TRBV11-2 and TRBJ1-1, is EAGVAQSPRYKIIEKRQSVAFWCNPISGHATLYWYQQILGQGPKLLIQFQNNGVVDDSQLPKDRFSAERLKGVDSTLKIQPAKLEDSAVYLCASSSRDPNRGGDTEAFFGQGTRLTVV.

This clonotype was counted a few times. This rearrangement joins TRBV30 to TRBJ2-2; 7 bases align to TRBD1. CDR1 GTSNPN and CDR2 SVGIG come from the germline V gene (reference sequence). Unmatched junction bases numbered 4, after V lost 5 bases and J lost 7 bases. This CDR3 contains 12 residues. CDR3 bases: TGTGCCTGGTCAGGGGGTGTCGGGGAGCTGTTTTTT. Translating it yields CAWSGGVGELFF.

The chain has TRBV6-6 and TRBJ2-1, with D unclear. The germline V gene encodes CDR1 MNHNY and CDR2 SVGAGI (reference sequence). This CDR3 region has 14 residues. Trimming stripped 2 bases from V and 0 bases from J, with 5 bases between. CDR3 sequence reads: CASSYDASYNEQFF. DNA of the CDR3: TGTGCCAGCAGTTACGATGCCTCCTACAATGAGCAGTTCTTC.

The chain couples TRBV5-1 to TRBJ2-4; D may match TRBD1 or TRBD2 (5 bases each). The CDR3 sequence is 15 residues long. V was cut by 4 bases and J by 8 bases, with 19 bases left in between. Germline CDR1 SGHRS, CDR2 YFSETQ. CDR3 sequence: CASSMGVGTRDIQYF. Here the CDR3 DNA reads TGCGCCAGCAGCATGGGAGTAGGTACCAGGGACATTCAGTACTTC.

The chain couples TRBV20-1 to TRBJ2-3; D remains unclear. Germline V CDR1 and CDR2: DFQATT, SNEGSKA (reference sequence). Trimming left V 0 bases short and J 3 bases short, with 10 bases between. This CDR3 region has 14 residues. Written as DNA, the CDR3 is TGCAGTGCTAGAGACGTTGGGCGAACAGATACGCAGTATTTT. It encodes CSARDVGRTDTQYF.

This chain connects TRBV7-2 to TRBJ2-2, with D maybe TRBD1 (6 bases). Germline V gene data show CDR1 as SGHTA and CDR2 as FQGNSA. With 5 bases removed from V and 6 bases from J, the gap between germline ends came to 13 bases. The CDR3 extends over 14 amino acids. The CDR3 loop reads CASSPDSRAGELFF. The CDR3 DNA sequence: TGTGCCAGCAGCCCGGACAGTAGGGCCGGGGAGCTGTTTTTT. Variable domain in full (rest from reference TRBV7-2 and TRBJ2-2): GAGVSQSPSNKVTEKGKDVELRCDPISGHTALYWYRQSLGQGLEFLIYFQGNSAPDKSGLPSDRFSAERTGGSVSTLTIQRTQQEDSAVYLCASSPDSRAGELFFGEGSRLTVL.

V gene TRBV18 combines with J gene TRBJ2-7; perhaps D is TRBD1 or TRBD2 (6 bases each). V gave up 5 bases and J gave up 0 bases, with 17 bases separating them. The CDR3 consists of 16 residues. The germline CDR1 and CDR2 sequences are KGHSH and LQKENI. The CDR3 reads CASSAPGKGGSYEQYF. The CDR3 bases are TGTGCCAGCTCAGCCCCGGGGAAGGGGGGCTCCTACGAGCAGTACTTC.

V and J are TRBV6-6 and TRBJ2-3; TRBD2 matches 10 bases. The CDR3 totals 15 residues. Germline trimming cut 2 bases from V and 3 bases from J; bases unmatched to any gene: 2. The V gene's germline CDR1 is MNHNY and CDR2 SVGAGI (reference sequence). The CDR3 reads CASSYGLAVTDTQYF. Written as DNA, the CDR3 is TGTGCCAGCAGTTACGGACTAGCGGTAACAGATACGCAGTATTTT.

V is TRBV4-1 and J is TRBJ2-2; TRBD2 is a possible D gene (5 bases). Germline lookup yields CDR1 MGHRA and CDR2 YSYEKL. The CDR3 spans 16 residues. V gave up 1 base and J gave up 8 bases, with 17 bases separating them. The CDR3 spells CASSQGWRPPEGELFF. In DNA, the CDR3 is TGCGCCAGCAGCCAAGGTTGGAGGCCTCCCGAAGGGGAGCTGTTTTTT.

The V call is TRBV20-1, the J call TRBJ2-7; 8 bases align to TRBD1. The CDR3 consists of 14 residues. Germline V gene sequence: CDR1 DFQATT, CDR2 SNEGSKA (reference sequence). Trimming took 3 bases from V and 2 from J; bases not matched to a gene: 6. CDR3 nucleotides: TGCAGTGCTAGGGTACAGGGGGATCCCTACGAGCAGTACTTC. Protein product: CSARVQGDPYEQYF.